A selection of T cell receptor beta chains follows, all from one sample in a study of blood T cell repertoires in COVID-19. Sequenced by immunoSEQ multiplex PCR; TCRdb stores in-frame clones only, minus some. The sample shows approximately 200,000 clones, about four fifths of them seen only once. The sequencing input was PBMCs or T cells enriched from blood (not recorded which). The source is a man between 35 and 55 years old who had recovered from COVID-19. Both conserved end residues are part of each CDR3. A D gene is named only where the DNA matches it firmly. Not all rows give a size; the values are once, few, many and, for expanded clones, a class.

clone_size | d_call | j_call | v_call | cdr3_nt | cdr3_aa
NA | TRBD2 | TRBJ2-5 | TRBV7-2 | TGTGCCAGCAGCCCGACTAGCGGGAGTCACCAAGAGACCCAGTACTTC | CASSPTSGSHQETQYF
NA | NA | TRBJ2-1 | TRBV29-1 | TGCAGCGTTGCCCCGGCGGGGCTAGTATCCAATGAGCAGTTCTTC | CSVAPAGLVSNEQFF
NA | TRBD1 | TRBJ2-1 | TRBV12-5 | TGTGCTAGTGGCCCGACAGGGAGCTCCTACAATGAGCAGTTCTTC | CASGPTGSSYNEQFF
NA | NA | TRBJ1-5 | TRBV4-2 | TGTGCCAGCAGCCAAGGCAGGATAAATCAGCCCCAGCATTTT | CASSQGRINQPQHF
NA | NA | TRBJ2-3 | TRBV14 | TGTGCCAGCAGCCAAGTTACGGGATCCGATACGCAGTATTTT | CASSQVTGSDTQYF
NA | NA | TRBJ2-5 | TRBV7-9 | TGTGCCAGCAGCCGGTTCGGGAGCACCCAAGAGACCCAGTACTTC | CASSRFGSTQETQYF
NA | NA | TRBJ1-2 | TRBV5-6 | TGTGCCAGCAGTCCCCGACACATCTATGGCTACACCTTC | CASSPRHIYGYTF
NA | NA | TRBJ2-1 | TRBV2 | TGTGCCAGCAGTGAGCGGGGAAGCTCCTACAATGAGCAGTTCTTC | CASSERGSSYNEQFF
NA | TRBD1 | TRBJ2-3 | TRBV6-5 | TGTGCCAGCAGTTACGACAGGGGGACAGATACGCAGTATTTT | CASSYDRGTDTQYF
NA | TRBD1 | TRBJ2-7 | TRBV4-3 | TGCGCCAGCAGCCTTCAGACAGGGACGGATACTATCGCTTTCCACGAGCAGTACTTC | CASSLQTGTDTIAFHEQYF
NA | NA | TRBJ1-1 | TRBV18 | TGTGCCAGCTCACCAATCCCAGGGGAACCGAACACTGAAGCTTTCTTT | CASSPIPGEPNTEAFF
NA | NA | TRBJ2-1 | TRBV7-2 | TGTGCCAGCAGCCCGGGACTGCTGGGGAATGAGCAGTTCTTC | CASSPGLLGNEQFF
NA | NA | TRBJ1-1 | TRBV5-4 | TGTGCCAGCAGCTTGGGGCTCCCAATGAACACTGAAGCTTTCTTT | CASSLGLPMNTEAFF
NA | TRBD1 | TRBJ1-5 | TRBV6-2/TRBV6-3 | TGTGCCAGCAGCGATTACGGACAGGCTGATATCCAGCCCCAGCATTTT | CASSDYGQADIQPQHF
NA | TRBD2 | TRBJ2-3 | TRBV6-2/TRBV6-3 | TGTGCCAGCAGTTACGGGAGGGCCACAGATACGCAGTATTTT | CASSYGRATDTQYF
NA | NA | TRBJ2-2 | TRBV7-2 | TGTGCCAGCCGGATTAGGGGGAACACCGGGGAGCTGTTTTTT | CASRIRGNTGELFF
NA | TRBD2 | TRBJ2-7 | TRBV13 | TGTGCCAGCAGCTTAGGACTAGCGGCCTCCTACGAGCAGTACTTC | CASSLGLAASYEQYF
once | NA | TRBJ2-1 | TRBV3-1/TRBV3-2 | TGTGCCAGCAGCCAAGGGACCACGGGAGTATGGGATGAGCAGTTCTTC | CASSQGTTGVWDEQFF
once | NA | TRBJ1-4 | TRBV10-3 | TGTGCCATCAAGGGGGACACCACCATAGGGGAAAAACTGTTTTTT | CAIKGDTTIGEKLFF
NA | NA | TRBJ1-1 | TRBV18 | TGTGCCAGCTCACCACTCGCAGGGGAGGGGACTGAAGCTTTCTTT | CASSPLAGEGTEAFF
NA | NA | TRBJ1-1 | TRBV7-2 | TGTGCCAGCAGCTTTTTTCAGGGGTATACTGAAGCTTTCTTT | CASSFFQGYTEAFF
NA | TRBD2 | TRBJ2-1 | TRBV5-1 | TGCGCCAGCAGCTTTAGCGGGAGTGCCGAAAATGAGCAGTTCTTC | CASSFSGSAENEQFF
few | NA | TRBJ1-2 | TRBV5-1 | TGCGCCAGCAGCCTACAACAGGGATACTATGGCTACACCTTC | CASSLQQGYYGYTF
NA | TRBD1 | TRBJ1-5 | TRBV6-5 | TGTGCCAGCAGGGGAAGGACAGGGGACAATCAGCCCCAGCATTTT | CASRGRTGDNQPQHF
NA | NA | TRBJ2-3 | TRBV25-1 | TGTGCCAGCAGTGACAGGGGCCGAGGTGGCACAGATACGCAGTATTTT | CASSDRGRGGTDTQYF
NA | TRBD2 | TRBJ2-5 | TRBV11-2 | TGTGCCAGCAGCTTAGAGGGGGTACTAGCGATCTTGGGTGAAGAGACCCAGTACTTC | CASSLEGVLAILGEETQYF
NA | TRBD2 | TRBJ2-7 | TRBV12-3/TRBV12-4 | TGTGCCAGCAGTCCCCGGGCGGGAGGGGAGCAGTACTTC | CASSPRAGGEQYF
NA | NA | TRBJ1-4 | TRBV19 | TGTGCCAGTACGGGAGGTGCAACTAATGAAAAACTGTTTTTT | CASTGGATNEKLFF
NA | NA | TRBJ1-1 | TRBV7-2 | TGTGCCAGTTCCGGGGGGACCATGAACACTGAAGCTTTCTTT | CASSGGTMNTEAFF
NA | NA | TRBJ1-5 | TRBV28 | TGTGCCAGCTCGGTAAGCAATCAGCCCCAGCATTTT | CASSVSNQPQHF
NA | TRBD1 | TRBJ1-4 | TRBV28 | TGTGCCAGCAGTCCCAGGGACAGCCCATGGGATGAAAAACTGTTTTTT | CASSPRDSPWDEKLFF
NA | NA | TRBJ2-1 | TRBV6-5 | TGTGCCAGCAGTTACTTTCGGGGTGAGCAGTTCTTC | CASSYFRGEQFF
NA | NA | TRBJ1-2 | TRBV9 | TGTGCCAGCAGCGTAGAGGGGGGGCTAGGAGGCTACACCTTC | CASSVEGGLGGYTF
once | TRBD1 | TRBJ1-5 | TRBV5-1 | TGCGCCAGCAGCAAGGGGGGACAGGGGGTAAATCAGCCCCAGCATTTT | CASSKGGQGVNQPQHF
NA | NA | TRBJ2-1 | TRBV7-6 | TGTGCCAGCAGCTCCCACATAGGGGCAGATGAGCAGTTCTTC | CASSSHIGADEQFF
NA | NA | TRBJ1-2 | TRBV28 | TGTGCCAGCAGTTTAGTAGCCGGACAGCTCATTCTGGGAAGCTACACCTTC | CASSLVAGQLILGSYTF
once | NA | TRBJ1-2 | TRBV5-4 | TGTGCCAGCAGCCATATCCGAAAACAGGGCTCGGATGGCTACACCTTC | CASSHIRKQGSDGYTF
few | TRBD1 | TRBJ2-6 | TRBV5-1 | TGCGCCAGCAGCCCCCAGGGGGTTACTGGGGCCAACGTCCTGACTTTC | CASSPQGVTGANVLTF
NA | NA | TRBJ1-1 | TRBV28 | TGTGCCAGCAGAAGTCAGGGGCCTAACACTGAAGCTTTCTTT | CASRSQGPNTEAFF
NA | NA | TRBJ1-2 | TRBV5-1 | TGCGCCAGCAGCCCCGGGGGGGGGAGTAACTATGGCTACACCTTC | CASSPGGGSNYGYTF
NA | TRBD1 | TRBJ2-3 | TRBV4-1 | TGCGCCAGCGGGCCTACAGGGGGCTGGACAGATACGCAGTATTTT | CASGPTGGWTDTQYF
NA | NA | TRBJ1-2 | TRBV7-9 | TGTGCCAGCAGCTATGGGGGCACAGGGTATGGCTACACCTTC | CASSYGGTGYGYTF
few | NA | TRBJ2-2 | TRBV7-2 | TGTGCCAGCAGCTTCAGCGCTAGAAGCTACTCGGGCACCGGGGAGCTGTTTTTT | CASSFSARSYSGTGELFF
NA | TRBD2 | TRBJ2-2 | TRBV9 | TGTGCCAGCAGCTTCAGACTAGCGGAGAACACCGGGGAGCTGTTTTTT | CASSFRLAENTGELFF
NA | TRBD1 | TRBJ1-2 | TRBV14 | TGTGCCAGCAGCCCGGGACAGCTCTATGGCTACACCTTC | CASSPGQLYGYTF
NA | TRBD2 | TRBJ2-7 | TRBV19 | TGTGCCAGTAGTCCCAGCCCGGGGGGGGGCGGGTACGAGCAGTACTTC | CASSPSPGGGGYEQYF
NA | TRBD1 | TRBJ1-3 | TRBV13 | TGTGCCAGCAGCCTGGACAGGGATAGAAACACCATATATTTT | CASSLDRDRNTIYF
NA | TRBD1 | TRBJ1-1 | TRBV10-3 | TGTGCCATCAGTGAGTCGACAGGGGGCCCTGAAGCTTTCTTT | CAISESTGGPEAFF
NA | NA | TRBJ1-2 | TRBV7-2 | TGTGCCAGCAGCTTAAAAACACCGAACTATGGCTACACCTTC | CASSLKTPNYGYTF
NA | TRBD1 | TRBJ1-2 | TRBV7-9 | TGTGCCAGCAGCTCCCTGGGGGACAGGGATGTGGGGGGCTACACCTTC | CASSSLGDRDVGGYTF
once | TRBD2 | TRBJ2-3 | TRBV4-3 | TGCGCCAGCAGCCAAGGGACTAGCGGGAGGGGCCATTTCTCCCATACGCAGTATTTT | CASSQGTSGRGHFSHTQYF
NA | TRBD2 | TRBJ2-5 | TRBV3-1/TRBV3-2 | TGTGCCAGCAGCCTTACAGCGGGATCAGAGACCCAGTACTTC | CASSLTAGSETQYF
NA | TRBD1 | TRBJ1-2 | TRBV2 | TGTGCCAGCAGGTCGGCAGGGGGCGAGGGTGGCTACACCTTC | CASRSAGGEGGYTF
NA | NA | TRBJ2-2 | TRBV4-2 | TGTGCCAGCAGCATCGAGGTAATGGACAGCGGGGAGCTGTTTTTT | CASSIEVMDSGELFF
NA | NA | TRBJ1-4 | TRBV3-1/TRBV3-2 | TGTGCCAGCAGCTCCCAGGGTATAAGAGAAAAACTGTTTTTT | CASSSQGIREKLFF
NA | NA | TRBJ1-1 | TRBV7-9 | TGTGCCAGCAGCCCCCTGAGCGGCGAAGCTTTCTTT | CASSPLSGEAFF
NA | TRBD1 | TRBJ2-2 | TRBV19 | TGTGCCAGTCTGGACAGGACGAACACCGGGGAGCTGTTTTTT | CASLDRTNTGELFF